This T cell receptor beta chain was profiled in a study of PD-L1 blockade in urothelial cancer. The wider study: Each blood sample yielded a median of around 150,000 T cells. General study points: Expansion of tumor-associated blood clones at 3 weeks was greater in durable-benefit patients.

The germline V gene has CDR1 LNHDA and CDR2 SQIVND (reference sequence). The CDR3 sequence is 15 residues long. V dropped 0 bases and J dropped 2 bases, with 8 bases sitting between them. Method: immunoSEQ multiplex PCR; TCRdb's copy keeps in-frame clones and lacks some. The sample has some 87,000 clones, 87% seen once. The sample's time point: pretreatment peripheral blood. Notes on this clone: Its antigen remains unknown.

Material: PBMCs, obtained around atezolizumab (anti-PD-L1) treatment. This sequence was found in a man in his 60s with urothelial cancer. The genes are TRBV19 and TRBJ2-1; D unclear. Here the CDR3 DNA reads TGTGCCAGTAGTATAGATCTCGTAGCCTACAATGAGCAGTTCTTC. This translates into CASSIDLVAYNEQFF.